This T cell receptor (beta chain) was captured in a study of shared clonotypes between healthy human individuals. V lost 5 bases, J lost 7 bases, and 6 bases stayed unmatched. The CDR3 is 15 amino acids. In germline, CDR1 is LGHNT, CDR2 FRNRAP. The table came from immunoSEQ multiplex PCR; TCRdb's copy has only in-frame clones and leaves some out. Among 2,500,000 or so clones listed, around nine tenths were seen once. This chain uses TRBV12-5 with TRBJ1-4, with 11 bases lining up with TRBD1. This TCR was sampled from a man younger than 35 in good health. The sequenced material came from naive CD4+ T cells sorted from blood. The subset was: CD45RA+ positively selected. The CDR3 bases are TGTGCTAGTGGTATGGACAGGGGGCTAGTTGAAAAACTGTTTTTT. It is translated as CASGMDRGLVEKLFF. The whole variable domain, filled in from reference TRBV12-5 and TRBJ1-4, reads DARVTQTPRHKVTEMGQEVTMRCQPILGHNTVFWYRQTMMQGLELLAYFRNRAPLDDSGMPKDRFSAEMPDATLATLKIQPSEPRDSAVYFCASGMDRGLVEKLFFGSGTQLSVL.